This record concerns one T cell receptor beta chain sequence. Its antigen is undetermined. The data originate from a study of CXCR3-negative and CXCR3-positive naive CD8 T cells. CDR3 length: 16 residues. The germline V gene has CDR1 LGHNA and CDR2 YNFKEQ. In triplicate, each CD8+ T cell subset was sorted at around 290,000 cells per replicate. Definition of naive CD8+ T cells rested on a CD45RO-CCR7+CD27+CD95- profile. Study-level findings and limits: PBMCs showed partially decreased CXCR3 expression after cryopreservation, and most assays used fresh PBMCs. CXCR3-positive naive cells had more hydrophobic TRB CDR3s than CXCR3-negative naive cells. Within a donor, both naive subsets shared TRBV-TRBJ usage, unlike memory cells.

The libraries of TRB cDNA were prepared using 5' RACE with UMI labels. TCRdb re-called the 5' RACE reads; one entry per CDR3 protein, DNA not given. The specimen's table records nearly 110,000 distinct CDR3 sequences. The receptor comes from a human donor in good health. Some clones in this sample may be carry-over from other donors' samples. The genes are TRBV4-2 and TRBJ2-7; absent DNA, TCRdb's TRBD1 call cannot be checked. Sequenced material: naive CXCR3+ CD8+ T cells from blood. Sample subset: CD45RO-CCR7+CD27+CD95- naive CD8+ T cells expressing CXCR3 (TNR3+). CDR3 sequence reads: CASSQDDGTGAYEQYF.